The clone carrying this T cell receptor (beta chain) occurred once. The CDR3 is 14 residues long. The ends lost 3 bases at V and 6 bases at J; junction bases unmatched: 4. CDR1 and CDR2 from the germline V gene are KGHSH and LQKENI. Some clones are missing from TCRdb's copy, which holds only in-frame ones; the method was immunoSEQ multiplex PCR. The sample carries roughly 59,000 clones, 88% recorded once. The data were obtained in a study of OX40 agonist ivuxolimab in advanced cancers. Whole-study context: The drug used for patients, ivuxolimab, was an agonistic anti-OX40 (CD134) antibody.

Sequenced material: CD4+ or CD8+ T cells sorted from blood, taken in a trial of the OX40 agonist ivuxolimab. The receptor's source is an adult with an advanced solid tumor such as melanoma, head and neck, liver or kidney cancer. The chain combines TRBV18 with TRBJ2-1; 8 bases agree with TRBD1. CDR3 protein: CASSPDRGSNEQFF. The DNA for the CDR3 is TGTGCCAGCTCACCCGACAGGGGCTCCAATGAGCAGTTCTTC.